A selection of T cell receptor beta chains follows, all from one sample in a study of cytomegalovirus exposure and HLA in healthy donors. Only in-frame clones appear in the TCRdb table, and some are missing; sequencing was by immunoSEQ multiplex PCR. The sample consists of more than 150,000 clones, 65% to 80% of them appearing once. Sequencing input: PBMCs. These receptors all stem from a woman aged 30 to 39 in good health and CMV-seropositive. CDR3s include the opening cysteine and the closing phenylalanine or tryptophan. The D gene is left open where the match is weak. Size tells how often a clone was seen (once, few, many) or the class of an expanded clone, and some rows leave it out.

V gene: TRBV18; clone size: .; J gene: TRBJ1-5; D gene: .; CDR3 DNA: TGTGCCAGCTCACCCTCCTCGAGTAGCGATCAGCCCCAGCATTTT; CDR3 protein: CASSPSSSSDQPQHF
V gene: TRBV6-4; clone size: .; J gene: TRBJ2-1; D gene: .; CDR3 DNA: TGTGCCAGCTCAAAGGCAGGGTCAGGTTCGTACGAGCAGTTCTTC; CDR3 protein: CASSKAGSGSYEQFF
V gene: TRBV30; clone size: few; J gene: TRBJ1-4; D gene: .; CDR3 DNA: TGTGCCTGGAGTGTAGGGGCCGTGGGGAATGAAAAACTGTTTTTT; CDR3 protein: CAWSVGAVGNEKLFF
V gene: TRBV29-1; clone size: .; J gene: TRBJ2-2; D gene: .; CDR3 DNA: TGCAGCGTTGTAACTAGCTCGCGGGAGCTGTTTTTT; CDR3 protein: CSVVTSSRELFF
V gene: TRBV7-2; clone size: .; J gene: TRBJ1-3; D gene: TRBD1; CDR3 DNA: TGTGCCAGCAGCTTCGGACAGGGATGGGACACCATATATTTT; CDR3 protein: CASSFGQGWDTIYF
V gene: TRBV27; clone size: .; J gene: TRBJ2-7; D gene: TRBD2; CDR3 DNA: TGTGCCAGCACCTGGCGGGGGACTGGAGCCTACGAGCAGTACTTC; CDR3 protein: CASTWRGTGAYEQYF
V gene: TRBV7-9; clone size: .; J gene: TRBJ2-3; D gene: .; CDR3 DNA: TGTGCCAGCAGCTTAGCCAGGACAACTAGCACAGATACGCAGTATTTT; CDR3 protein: CASSLARTTSTDTQYF
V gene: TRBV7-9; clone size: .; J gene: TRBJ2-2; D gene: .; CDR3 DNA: TGTGCCAGCAGCCCAGGGTTCACCGGGGAGCTGTTTTTT; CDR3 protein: CASSPGFTGELFF
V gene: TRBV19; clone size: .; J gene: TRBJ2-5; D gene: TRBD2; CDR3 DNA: TGTGCCAGTAGTATGATTCCGGCTAGCGGCCAAGAGACCCAGTACTTC; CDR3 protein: CASSMIPASGQETQYF
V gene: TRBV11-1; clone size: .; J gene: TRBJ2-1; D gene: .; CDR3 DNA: TGTGCCAGCGGTGGGGCCGTCGCCCCCTACAATGAGCAGTTCTTC; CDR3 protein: CASGGAVAPYNEQFF
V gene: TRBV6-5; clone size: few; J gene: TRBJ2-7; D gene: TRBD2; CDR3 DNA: TGTGCCAGCCATCCTCCCGGGACTAGCTACGAGCAGTACTTC; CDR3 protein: CASHPPGTSYEQYF
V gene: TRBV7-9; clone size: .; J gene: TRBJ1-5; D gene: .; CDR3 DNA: TGTGCCAGCAGCTTAGGCAGGGGAAGGGCTCAGCCCCAGCATTTT; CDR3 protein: CASSLGRGRAQPQHF
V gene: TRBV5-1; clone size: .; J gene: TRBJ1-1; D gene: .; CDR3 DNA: TGCGCCAGCAGCTTCGACTCGGCCACTGAAGCTTTCTTT; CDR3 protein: CASSFDSATEAFF
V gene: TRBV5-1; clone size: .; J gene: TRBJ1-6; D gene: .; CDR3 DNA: TGCGCCAGCAGCTTGGAGACAGGCAATTCACCCCTCCACTTT; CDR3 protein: CASSLETGNSPLHF
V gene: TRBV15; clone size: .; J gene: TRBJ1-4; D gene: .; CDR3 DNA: TGTGCCACCAGCAGAGAGGGGGGGCGTAATGAAAAACTGTTTTTT; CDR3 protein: CATSREGGRNEKLFF
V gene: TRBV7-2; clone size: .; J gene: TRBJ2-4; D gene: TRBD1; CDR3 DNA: TGTGCCAGCAGCTTAGCGATGGGGACAGGGGACTTAGCCAAAAACATTCAGTACTTC; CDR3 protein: CASSLAMGTGDLAKNIQYF
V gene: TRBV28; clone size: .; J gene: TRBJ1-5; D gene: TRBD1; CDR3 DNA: TGTGCCAGCGGATTCCCGGACAGGGGCAATCAGCCCCAGCATTTT; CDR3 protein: CASGFPDRGNQPQHF
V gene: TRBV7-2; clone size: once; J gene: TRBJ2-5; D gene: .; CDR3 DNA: TGTGCCAGCAGTTACAACCGAGGGGAGACCCAGTACTTC; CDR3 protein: CASSYNRGETQYF
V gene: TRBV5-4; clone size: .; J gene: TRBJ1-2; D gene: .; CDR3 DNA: TGTGCCAGCAGCTTGGCCGTCGGGGGGCTCTATGGCTACACCTTC; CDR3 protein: CASSLAVGGLYGYTF
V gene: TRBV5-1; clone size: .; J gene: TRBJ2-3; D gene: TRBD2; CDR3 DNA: TGCGCCAGCAGCTTTTCGGTAGCGGGGGGAACAGATACGCAGTATTTT; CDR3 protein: CASSFSVAGGTDTQYF
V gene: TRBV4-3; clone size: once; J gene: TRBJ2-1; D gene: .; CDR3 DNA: TGCGCCAGCAGCCATGGACTGCAGCCAAGCAGGTACTCCTACAATGGGCAGTTCTTC; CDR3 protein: CASSHGLQPSRYSYNGQFF
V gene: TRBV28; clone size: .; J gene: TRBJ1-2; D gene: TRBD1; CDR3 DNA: TGTGCCAGCAAGCCACAGGGGTCATCCGATGGCTACACCTTC; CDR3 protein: CASKPQGSSDGYTF
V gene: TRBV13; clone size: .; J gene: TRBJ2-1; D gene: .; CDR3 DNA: TGTGCCAGCAGCCTAGGTCCCCGCTACGACAAAAAGGGGTTCTACAATGAGCAGTTCTTC; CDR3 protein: CASSLGPRYDKKGFYNEQFF